The text below deals with one TCR beta chain. Its antigen is still unknown. This entry is derived from a study of cytomegalovirus exposure and HLA in healthy donors. 13 Jbeta primers and 60 Vbeta primers were used for the PCR. The data were produced by immunoSEQ multiplex PCR, yet TCRdb's version contains in-frame clones alone and is incomplete. The profile covers some 85,000 clones, with roughly 80% appearing a single time and roughly 2.2% taken by the ten largest. Study-wide results and limits: Later genetic work tied a missense DCLRE1C variant to beta-chain V and J trimming. Donors were assumed by presence/absence analyses to have roughly uniform sequencing depth.

The sequenced sample was PBMCs. This sequence was found in a man aged 18 to 29 in good health and CMV-seronegative.

The CDR3 loop reads CASSWAGRSTDTQYF. CDR3 bases: TGTGCCAGTAGTTGGGCGGGAAGATCGACAGATACGCAGTATTTT. The rearrangement links TRBV19 to TRBJ2-3; a weak D match, TRBD2 (6 bases). From germline, CDR1 is LNHDA and CDR2 SQIVND (reference sequence). The CDR3 loop spans 15 amino acids. V was pared by 5 bases and J by 3 bases, with 15 bases between.